Below are 24 T cell receptor beta chains sequenced from a single sample in a study of blood T cells in healthy people across ages. Alongside a J-beta primer mix, a sample-barcoded 5' primer served in a second PCR lasting about 7 to 12 cycles. MiXCR, applied by TCRdb to the 5' RACE reads, yields one record per CDR3 protein. This sample carries hundreds of thousands of distinct CDR3 sequences, over 20% of them seen once, and the ten largest clones take roughly 3.4%. The material sequenced was blood. These receptors all stem from a man aged 70 or older in good health.

The V gene is TRBV6-6, the J gene TRBJ2-5, with no clear D. The DNA end is more similar to TRBJ2-1, so the J call may be wrong. CDR3 length: 11 amino acids. CDR1 MNHNY and CDR2 SVGAGI come from the germline V gene (reference sequence). The CDR3, as DNA: TGTGCCAGCAGTACGTTAGATGAGCAGTTCTTC. Protein product: CASSTLDEQFF.

The J gene is TRBJ2-1, the V gene TRBV6-1, with TRBD2 identical over 8 bases. The CDR3 is 14 amino acids. Looked up from germline, CDR1 is MNHNS and CDR2 is SASEGT. V shed 2 bases, J shed 6 bases, and the junction held 3 bases outside the gene matches. CDR3 nucleotide sequence: TGTGCCAGCAGTGAACCTACTAGCGGCAATGAGCAGTTCTTC. Its translation: CASSEPTSGNEQFF.

The chain combines TRBV28 with TRBJ2-1; D remains ambiguous. Germline V gene lookup returns CDR1 MDHEN and CDR2 SYDVKM. The CDR3 has 11 residues. The V gene lost 5 bases and the J gene lost 7 bases, with 6 bases spanning the gap. The CDR3 region is CASSIENEQFF. The CDR3 DNA follows: TGTGCCAGCAGTATTGAGAATGAGCAGTTCTTC.

The chain uses TRBV2 and TRBJ2-5; 8 bases agree with TRBD1. The CDR3 consists of 15 residues. V gave up 4 bases and J gave up 5 bases; unmatched junction bases: 9. Germline loops: CDR1 SNHLY, CDR2 FYNNEI. CDR3 in amino acids: CASSVGDRTGETQYF. DNA for the CDR3: TGTGCCAGCAGTGTAGGGGACAGGACAGGGGAGACCCAGTACTTC.

This clonotype has at least ten counts. The junction and the germline gene differ at one end; a read error may be behind it. The chain uses TRBV5-1 and TRBJ2-3; D gene unclear. The CDR3 spans 11 residues. Germline V gene data show CDR1 as SGHRS and CDR2 as YFSETQ. This chain's CDR3 is CASSSQDTQYF. The CDR3 coding sequence is TGTGCCAGCAGCTCCCAAGATACGCAGTATTTT.

The chain carries TRBV24-1 and TRBJ2-2, with a possible D match to TRBD1 (6 bases). V was pared by 4 bases and J by 1 base, with 12 bases between. The CDR3 has 16 amino acids. Germline V CDR1 and CDR2: KGHDR, SFDVKD. CDR3 DNA: TGTGCCACCAGTGACTCCGGGACAAGGAACACCGGGGAGCTGTTTTTT. It encodes CATSDSGTRNTGELFF.

The chain carries TRBV12-3 or TRBV12-4 and TRBJ2-4; TRBD1 aligns across 9 bases. J gave up 7 bases and V 4 bases, and 8 bases lay outside the gene matches. The CDR3 runs 15 residues. The CDR3 nucleotides are TGTGCCAGCAGTTCGATGGGACAGGGAGAGAACATTCAGTACTTC. Translation gives CASSSMGQGENIQYF.

Only a few counts were recorded for this clonotype. CDR3 amino acids: CSARRVPLEQYF. Written as DNA, the CDR3 is TGCAGTGCTAGACGGGTTCCACTCGAGCAGTACTTC. The chain is built from TRBV20-1 and TRBJ2-7; D gene unclear. Germline-derived CDR1 and CDR2 are DFQATT and SNEGSKA (reference sequence). CDR3 length: 12 residues. V was pared by 2 bases and J by 6 bases, with 11 bases between.

This sequence joins TRBV15 and TRBJ1-1; D not resolved. This CDR3 has 15 residues. Germline V lookup: CDR1 LNHNV, CDR2 YYDKDF (reference sequence). Between the trimmed V and J ends, which lost 0 bases and 6 bases, there was a span of 14 bases. CDR3 loop: CATSRDLGGYAEAFF. CDR3 nucleotides: TGTGCCACCAGCAGAGATCTTGGTGGTTACGCTGAAGCTTTCTTT.

The chain employs TRBV27 and TRBJ2-2; unclear D gene. The CDR3 runs 12 residues. V was pared by 6 bases and J by 9 bases, with 11 bases between. The germline V gene encodes CDR1 MNHEY and CDR2 SMNVEV (reference sequence). CDR3 residues: CASSLGRRELFF. The CDR3 DNA is TGTGCCAGCAGCCTCGGACGTAGGGAGCTGTTTTTT.

This clonotype was counted ten times or more. The V gene is TRBV6-2 or TRBV6-3, the J gene TRBJ2-2; D is uncertain. The CDR3 is made up of 15 amino acids. Trimming left V 4 bases short and J 7 bases short, with 16 bases between. Germline assignment: CDR1 MNHEY and CDR2 SVGEGT. CDR3 sequence: CASSFPSPRFGELFF. The CDR3 DNA sequence: TGTGCCAGCAGTTTCCCGAGCCCCCGATTCGGGGAGCTGTTTTTT.

The rearrangement joins TRBV6-2 or TRBV6-3 to TRBJ2-7; possibly TRBD1 for D (5 bases). Trimming removed 0 bases from V and 6 bases from J, with 9 bases in between. The CDR3 runs to 13 residues. The germline V gene has CDR1 MNHEY and CDR2 SVGEGT. The CDR3 DNA follows: TGTGCCAGCAGTTACTCGACAGCTTCCGAGCAGTACTTC. Translated: CASSYSTASEQYF.

This clonotype has more than one count but fewer than ten. This chain links TRBV18 with TRBJ1-2; D unclear. Per germline, CDR1 KGHSH and CDR2 LQKENI. Between the trimmed V and J ends, which lost 2 bases and 12 bases, there was a span of 22 bases. The CDR3 has 15 residues. The CDR3 DNA sequence: TGTGCCAGCTCACCAGGAGAAGTGCTTGCCGTTGCCAACACCTTC. Its protein is CASSPGEVLAVANTF.

The chain recombines TRBV29-1 with TRBJ1-1; weak D call: TRBD1 (5 bases). Trimming shortened V by 4 bases and J by 4 bases, and 19 bases separated the two germline ends. Germline CDR1 is SQVTM and CDR2 is ANQGSEA. The CDR3 loop spans 15 amino acids. CDR3 nucleotide sequence: TGCAGCGTTGTAGCCGGAGGGGCGGTCAGCACTGAAGCTTTCTTT. Its protein product is CSVVAGGAVSTEAFF. The entire variable domain, with the rest obtained from reference TRBV29-1 and TRBJ1-1, is as follows: SAVISQKPSRDICQRGTSLTIQCQVDSQVTMMFWYRQQPGQSLTLIATANQGSEATYESGFVIDKFPISRPNLTFSTLTVSNMSPEDSSIYLCSVVAGGAVSTEAFFGQGTRLTVV.

The table lists this clonotype with a few counts. The chain is built from TRBV6-6 and TRBJ2-5, with D maybe TRBD1 (6 bases). Deletions cut 7 bases from V and 2 bases from J, with 11 bases between. This CDR3 is built from 13 residues. The germline CDR1 and CDR2 sequences are MNHNY and SVGAGI (reference sequence). The CDR3 region has the DNA TGTGCCAGCAAGAGAACAGGGCAAGAGACCCAGTACTTC. Amino acids: CASKRTGQETQYF.

This clonotype occurred a few times. This sequence joins TRBV10-3 and TRBJ2-1; either TRBD1 or TRBD2 may supply D (7 bases each). V was trimmed by 2 bases and J by 9 bases, leaving 11 bases between them. Germline-derived CDR1 and CDR2 are ENHRY and SYGVKD. The CDR3 sequence is 13 residues long. CDR3 amino acids: CAISETGEGEQFF. Here the CDR3 DNA reads TGTGCCATCAGTGAGACAGGGGAGGGTGAGCAGTTCTTC.

The chain is built from TRBV7-3 and TRBJ1-2, with 7 bases aligning to TRBD1. Per the germline V gene, CDR1 is SGHTA and CDR2 is FQGTGA. The CDR3 has 13 amino acids. V lost 3 bases and J lost 7; bases outside the gene matches: 5. The CDR3 spells CASSFSTGFGYTF. The CDR3 DNA is TGTGCCAGCAGCTTTTCGACAGGGTTTGGCTACACCTTC.

The rearrangement joins TRBV12-3 or TRBV12-4 to TRBJ1-2; 8 bases align to TRBD1. The CDR3 has 13 residues. Unmatched junction bases numbered 9, after V lost 7 bases and J lost 8 bases. The CDR3 reads CASTLSGGRGYTF. CDR3 coding DNA: TGTGCCAGCACCCTATCAGGGGGCCGAGGCTACACCTTC.

The CDR3 nucleotides read TGTGCCAGCGTGGGGCGGGGTCTAGCCAAAAACATTCAGTACTTC. Translating it yields CASVGRGLAKNIQYF. The rearrangement links TRBV9 to TRBJ2-4; tentatively, D is TRBD2 (6 bases). This CDR3 spans 15 amino acids. The germline V and J ends were trimmed by 7 bases and 0 bases, with 14 bases remaining between them. CDR1 is SGDLS and CDR2 is YYNGEE in the germline V gene.

The rearrangement links TRBV4-1 to TRBJ1-3; possible D gene TRBD1, 5 bases. Trimming stripped 4 bases from V and 3 bases from J, with 10 bases between. The CDR3 sequence is 14 residues long. From germline, CDR1 is MGHRA and CDR2 YSYEKL. CDR3 bases: TGCGCCAGCAGCCTTCCAGGGATTGGAAACACCATATATTTT. The encoded protein is CASSLPGIGNTIYF.

Many counts were recorded for this clonotype. The rearrangement links TRBV28 to TRBJ2-7; 9 bases are shared with TRBD1. The junction had 6 bases not matched to a gene; V was cut back by 5 bases and J by 7 bases. The CDR3 contains 13 residues. Germline CDR1 reads MDHEN; CDR2 reads SYDVKM. The CDR3 region has the DNA TGTGCCAGCAGTAGACAGGGGGTTATGGAGCAGTACTTC. Translated: CASSRQGVMEQYF.

This clonotype has just a few counts. The chain has TRBV5-4 and TRBJ1-1, with TRBD1 as a possible D gene (5 bases). The length of the CDR3 is 15 residues. Germline lookup yields CDR1 SGHNT and CDR2 YYREEE (reference sequence). Trimming left V 0 bases short and J 2 bases short, with 11 bases between. CDR3 amino acids: CASSLDQGSNTEAFF. Here the CDR3 DNA reads TGTGCCAGCAGCTTGGATCAGGGAAGTAACACTGAAGCTTTCTTT. Complete variable domain (other parts from reference TRBV5-4 and TRBJ1-1): ETGVTQSPTHLIKTRGQQVTLRCSSQSGHNTVSWYQQALGQGPQFIFQYYREEENGRGNFPPRFSGLQFPNYSSELNVNALELDDSALYLCASSLDQGSNTEAFFGQGTRLTVV.

This clonotype was seen repeatedly, ten times or more. The CDR3 nucleotides are TGTGCCACCGGGACAGGCTACGCTAACTATGGCTACACCTTC. Translation: CATGTGYANYGYTF. The gene calls are TRBV10-3 and TRBJ1-2, with 8 bases fitting TRBD1. Germline V gene data show CDR1 as ENHRY and CDR2 as SYGVKD. The CDR3 covers 14 residues. With V trimmed by 10 bases and J by 0 bases, 7 bases remained unmatched.

V and J are TRBV20-1 and TRBJ2-2; 9 bases line up with TRBD1. The germline V gene has CDR1 DFQATT and CDR2 SNEGSKA (reference sequence). V dropped 6 bases and J dropped 4; count of bases not matched to a gene: 9. The length of the CDR3 is 15 residues. The CDR3 spells CSAPTGGAGTGELFF. The CDR3 DNA reads TGCAGTGCCCCAACAGGGGGCGCTGGCACCGGGGAGCTGTTTTTT.